This T cell receptor (beta chain) was sequenced during a study of T cell responses to AZD1222 COVID-19 vaccine. Study results and limitations: AZD1222 recipients seropositive at baseline numbered only 5 or 6.

Of note for this clone: Its matching antigen is unknown.

Libraries were prepared by immunoSEQ multiplex PCR; TCRdb keeps only in-frame clonotypes and omits some of them. The sample comprises more than 110,000 clones, more than 70% of which are singletons, and 3.1% rests with the top ten. Germline V gives CDR1 SGHKS, CDR2 YYEKEE (reference sequence). The CDR3 runs 14 residues. Between the trimmed V and J ends, which lost 1 base and 5 bases, there was a span of 12 bases. The V call is TRBV5-5, the J call TRBJ2-5; D could derive from TRBD1 or TRBD2 (5 bases each). The specimen comprised peripheral blood, sampled 28 days after the second AZD1222 dose. This TCR derives from an adult who received the AZD1222 COVID-19 vaccine. CDR3: CASSLLGESETQYF. CDR3 DNA: TGTGCCAGCAGCTTGTTGGGGGAAAGTGAGACCCAGTACTTC. The whole variable domain, filled in from reference TRBV5-5 and TRBJ2-5, reads DAGVTQSPTHLIKTRGQQVTLRCSPISGHKSVSWYQQVLGQGPQFIFQYYEKEERGRGNFPDRFSARQFPNYSSELNVNALLLGDSALYLCASSLLGESETQYFGPGTRLLVL.